One sample yielded the 13 T cell receptor beta chains listed below, sequenced in a study of blood T cell repertoires in COVID-19. The repertoire was sequenced with immunoSEQ multiplex PCR; TCRdb's copy has only in-frame clones and lacks some. Of approximately 300,000 clones in the sample, 70% to 90% are singletons; the top ten hold about 4%. The sample was peripheral blood. These receptor sequences come from a woman aged 40 to 50 with acute or convalescent COVID-19.

This clone was seen a single time. This rearrangement joins TRBV5-5 to TRBJ2-5; 8 positions match TRBD2. The CDR3 is 17 amino acids. The germline CDR1 and CDR2 sequences are SGHKS and YYEKEE (reference sequence). J was trimmed by 5 bases and V by 0 bases; bases with no gene match: 12. CDR3 in DNA: TGTGCCAGCAGCTTGGCCCTCCGCGGGGGGTCCGGGGAGACCCAGTACTTC. Protein product: CASSLALRGGSGETQYF. The full variable domain, with the rest looked up from reference TRBV5-5 and TRBJ2-5, is DAGVTQSPTHLIKTRGQQVTLRCSPISGHKSVSWYQQVLGQGPQFIFQYYEKEERGRGNFPDRFSARQFPNYSSELNVNALLLGDSALYLCASSLALRGGSGETQYFGPGTRLLVL.

The gene calls are TRBV5-1 and TRBJ2-3, with D hard to call. The germline V and J ends were trimmed by 2 bases and 0 bases, with 10 bases remaining between them. Germline-derived CDR1 and CDR2 are SGHRS and YFSETQ. The CDR3 sequence is 15 residues long. CDR3 bases: TGCGCCAGCAGCTTATTCCTTTTTAGCACAGATACGCAGTATTTT. Translation: CASSLFLFSTDTQYF.

This CDR3 is CASSWTGEDTQYF. The DNA of the CDR3 is TGTGCCAGCAGCTGGACGGGGGAAGATACGCAGTATTTT. The gene calls are TRBV5-4 and TRBJ2-3; the D gene is possibly TRBD2 (6 bases). Trimming removed 3 bases from V and 5 bases from J, with 10 bases in between. CDR3 size: 13 residues. Germline V gene lookup returns CDR1 SGHNT and CDR2 YYREEE (reference sequence). The full variable domain, its missing parts supplied by reference TRBV5-4 and TRBJ2-3, is ETGVTQSPTHLIKTRGQQVTLRCSSQSGHNTVSWYQQALGQGPQFIFQYYREEENGRGNFPPRFSGLQFPNYSSELNVNALELDDSALYLCASSWTGEDTQYFGPGTRLTVL.

V gene TRBV15 combines with J gene TRBJ1-4; TRBD1 agrees at 7 bases. Germline assignment: CDR1 LNHNV and CDR2 YYDKDF (reference sequence). With V trimmed by 2 bases and J by 8 bases, 5 bases remained unmatched. The CDR3 extends over 14 amino acids. CDR3 protein: CATSRRQGSEKLFF. Written as DNA, the CDR3 is TGTGCCACCAGCAGAAGACAGGGTAGCGAAAAACTGTTTTTT. The variable domain in full, with the rest retrieved from reference TRBV15 and TRBJ1-4, is DAMVIQNPRYQVTQFGKPVTLSCSQTLNHNVMYWYQQKSSQAPKLLFHYYDKDFNNEADTPDNFQSRRPNTSFCFLDIRSPGLGDTAMYLCATSRRQGSEKLFFGSGTQLSVL.

The J gene is TRBJ2-1, the V gene TRBV2; 11 nucleotides align to TRBD2. V was pared by 6 bases and J by 7 bases, with 8 bases of the junction left unmatched. Looked up from germline, CDR1 is SNHLY and CDR2 is FYNNEI. There are 15 residues in the CDR3. In nucleotides, the CDR3 is TGTGCCAGCAGGCAGGGGGGACTAGCGGCGAATGAGCAGTTCTTC. Translation gives CASRQGGLAANEQFF.

This rearrangement joins TRBV10-1 to TRBJ1-1; a weak D match, TRBD1 (5 bases). Germline assignment: CDR1 WNHNN and CDR2 SYGVQD (reference sequence). The CDR3 runs to 15 residues. Trimming pared 4 bases from V and 5 bases from J, leaving 17 bases between. CDR3 region: CASSARPWGRTEAFF. The DNA of the CDR3 is TGCGCCAGCAGTGCCCGACCTTGGGGCCGGACTGAAGCTTTCTTT.

V is TRBV2 and J is TRBJ1-3; D not resolved. This CDR3 comprises 13 residues. Germline CDR1 and CDR2: SNHLY and FYNNEI. The germline V and J ends were trimmed by 3 bases and 0 bases, with 3 bases remaining between them. CDR3 residues: CASSEASGNTIYF. The CDR3 bases are TGTGCCAGCAGTGAGGCCTCTGGAAACACCATATATTTT.

The chain couples TRBV9 to TRBJ2-3; the D is unclear. Between the trimmed V and J ends, which lost 2 bases and 4 bases, there was a span of 5 bases. CDR3 length: 12 amino acids. CDR1 and CDR2 (germline): SGDLS, YYNGEE. The CDR3 region is CASSVSADTQYF. CDR3 sequence (DNA): TGTGCCAGCAGCGTTTCAGCAGATACGCAGTATTTT.

The chain is built from TRBV27 and TRBJ2-3; TRBD2 matches 7 bases. The CDR3 is 15 amino acids. Germline CDR1 reads MNHEY; CDR2 reads SMNVEV (reference sequence). J was trimmed by 5 bases and V by 3 bases; bases with no gene match: 8. Written as DNA, the CDR3 is TGTGCCAGCAGTTTGACGCCGGGGGGTGGAGATACGCAGTATTTT. It specifies CASSLTPGGGDTQYF.

This chain's CDR3 is CASSIVRAGEKLFF. The CDR3 DNA follows: TGTGCCAGTAGTATCGTCAGGGCTGGAGAAAAACTGTTTTTT. V is TRBV19 and J is TRBJ1-4; D might be TRBD1 (5 bases). There are 14 residues in the CDR3. CDR1 LNHDA and CDR2 SQIVND come from the germline V gene (reference sequence). V was trimmed by 3 bases and J by 8 bases, leaving 13 bases between them. Full variable domain (remainder filled in from reference TRBV19 and TRBJ1-4): DGGITQSPKYLFRKEGQNVTLSCEQNLNHDAMYWYRQDPGQGLRLIYYSQIVNDFQKGDIAEGYSVSREKKESFPLTVTSAQKNPTAFYLCASSIVRAGEKLFFGSGTQLSVL.

Written as DNA, the CDR3 is TGTGCCAGTAGTATGCGTCGGACAGGACGATCTGAAGCTTTCTTT. This encodes CASSMRRTGRSEAFF. The rearrangement joins TRBV19 to TRBJ1-1; 7 nucleotides line up with TRBD1. This CDR3 spans 15 amino acids. The germline V gene encodes CDR1 LNHDA and CDR2 SQIVND (reference sequence). V lost 3 bases, J lost 6 bases, and 10 bases stayed unmatched.

This chain uses TRBV7-2 with TRBJ1-1; 9 bases align to TRBD1. With V trimmed by 3 bases and J by 4 bases, 6 bases remained unmatched. Germline V gives CDR1 SGHTA, CDR2 FQGNSA. The CDR3 is made up of 15 amino acids. This chain's CDR3 is CASSLGTGSSTEAFF. CDR3 nucleotide sequence: TGTGCCAGCAGCTTGGGGACAGGGTCCAGCACTGAAGCTTTCTTT.

The V and J genes are TRBV10-3 and TRBJ1-2; 10 nucleotides agree with TRBD1. With 10 bases clipped from V and 6 bases from J, the junction kept 8 bases outside the gene matches. The CDR3 has 13 residues. Germline CDR1 ENHRY, CDR2 SYGVKD. CDR3 coding DNA: TGTGCCACCGGGGACAGGGGCCAGGATGGCTACACCTTC. This translates into CATGDRGQDGYTF.